The sequence of this T cell receptor (beta chain) was determined in a study of cytomegalovirus exposure and HLA in healthy donors. Study-wide context: From donors who were HLA-typed, an early data release held about 85 million unique TCRs.

Broader study findings: Within a later analysis, the majority of CMV-associated TCR beta chains appeared HLA-restricted. The authors listed approximately 160 TCR beta chains as cytomegalovirus-associated. Most TCR sequences were uncommon, yet certain public TCRs appeared in many donors.

Note on this clone: Its matching antigen is unknown.

This CDR3 has 15 residues. PCR was performed using 60 Vbeta and 13 Jbeta primers. The protocol was immunoSEQ multiplex PCR, while the TCRdb copy is restricted to in-frame clones and leaves out a portion. This table has about 140,000 clones, approximately 80% appearing once. The chain has TRBV7-5 and TRBJ2-7; the D call of TRBD2 is as the table states it, not checked on the DNA. TRBV7-5 is marked as a pseudogene. Sequencing input: PBMCs. This receptor was identified in a man aged 40-49 years in good health and CMV-seronegative. The CDR3 sequence is CVRSRPTSGGYEQYF. The CDR3 nucleotides are TGTGTCAGAAGCCGTCCGACTAGCGGGGGCTACGAGCAGTACTTC.